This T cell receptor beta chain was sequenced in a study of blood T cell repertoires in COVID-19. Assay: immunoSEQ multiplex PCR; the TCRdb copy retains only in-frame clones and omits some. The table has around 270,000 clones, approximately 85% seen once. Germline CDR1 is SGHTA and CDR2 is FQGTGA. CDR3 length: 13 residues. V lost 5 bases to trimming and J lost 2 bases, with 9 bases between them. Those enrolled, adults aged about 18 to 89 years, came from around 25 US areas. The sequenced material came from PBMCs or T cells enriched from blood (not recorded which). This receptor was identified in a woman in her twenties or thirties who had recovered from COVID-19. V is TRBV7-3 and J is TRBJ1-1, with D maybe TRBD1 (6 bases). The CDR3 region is CASSGQLNTEAFF. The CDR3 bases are TGTGCCAGCAGCGGACAGCTTAACACTGAAGCTTTCTTT.